This entry lists 14 T cell receptor beta chains sequenced from one sample in a study of T cells expressing NK-cell markers. TCRdb processed the 5' RACE reads again and assigns one entry to each CDR3 protein, with no DNA. The ten most abundant clones cover 3.5% to 4.5% of a sample with about 540,000 distinct CDR3 sequences. Sequences were obtained from blood T cells: a sorted CD56 or NKG2C T cell subset, CD4+ or CD8+ T cells, or bulk PBMC T cells (not recorded which). These receptors were collected from a young man in good health.

The chain recombines TRBV29-1 with TRBJ2-4; TCRdb's D gene call, TRBD1, goes unchecked for lack of DNA. Germline CDR1 and CDR2: SQVTM and ANQGSEA. CDR3 size: 12 residues. The CDR3 protein is CSVVPQGNIQYF.

The rearrangement links TRBV29-1 to TRBJ2-3; TCRdb returns TRBD2, unconfirmable since there is no DNA. Germline V gene sequence: CDR1 SQVTM, CDR2 ANQGSEA. CDR3 length: 11 residues. This CDR3 reads CSVVLGGTQYF.

The chain joins TRBV6-2 or TRBV6-3 to TRBJ2-1; TCRdb returns TRBD2, unconfirmable since there is no DNA. This CDR3 has 13 amino acids. Germline CDR1 reads MNHEY; CDR2 reads SVGEGT. The CDR3 is CASVPLAGAQQFF.

The V gene is TRBV7-7, the J gene TRBJ2-3; the TCRdb D gene call, TRBD2, has no DNA to confirm it. CDR1 and CDR2 (germline): SSHAT, FNYEAQ (reference sequence). The CDR3 runs 14 residues. This CDR3 reads CASSLGRPPDTQYF. Together with reference TRBV7-7 and TRBJ2-3, the CDR3 gives the full variable domain: GAGVSQSPRYKVTKRGQDVTLRCDPISSHATLYWYQQALGQGPEFLTYFNYEAQPDKSGLPSDRFSAERPEGSISTLTIQRTEQRDSAMYRCASSLGRPPDTQYFGPGTRLTVL.

The chain couples TRBV9 to TRBJ1-6; as DNA is missing, the TRBD1 call by TCRdb cannot be tested. This CDR3 is 17 amino acids long. Germline V lookup: CDR1 SGDLS, CDR2 YYNGEE. CDR3 residues: CASSVAGASSYNSPLHF.

The chain links TRBV5-1 to TRBJ2-5; TCRdb gives TRBD2 as the D gene, but with no DNA this cannot be confirmed. The CDR3 sequence is 15 residues long. Germline loops: CDR1 SGHRS, CDR2 YFSETQ. CDR3: CARVTGTSVGETQYF.

This chain joins TRBV6-5 and TRBJ1-1; TCRdb picks TRBD1, but there is no DNA to check that call. CDR1 is MNHEY, CDR2 SVGAGI, per germline. The CDR3 consists of 13 residues. CDR3 in amino acids: CASSWASVTEAFF.

The chain couples TRBV2 to TRBJ2-3; TCRdb outputs TRBD2, but without DNA this stays unchecked. The germline CDR1 and CDR2 sequences are SNHLY and FYNNEI. This CDR3 has 13 amino acids. This CDR3 is CASAGTPFDTQYF.

V is TRBV20-1 and J is TRBJ1-1. The CDR3 extends over 14 amino acids. From germline, CDR1 is DFQATT and CDR2 SNEGSKA (reference sequence). CDR3 sequence reads: CSARGGGRNTEAFF.

The chain recombines TRBV20-1 with TRBJ2-3; no DNA is available, so the TRBD1 call from TCRdb remains unchecked. Germline assignment: CDR1 DFQATT and CDR2 SNEGSKA (reference sequence). The CDR3 runs to 13 residues. Here the CDR3 reads CSARYRARDTQYF.

The chain has TRBV20-1 and TRBJ2-5; as DNA is missing, the TRBD1 call by TCRdb cannot be tested. The length of the CDR3 is 14 residues. The germline CDR1 and CDR2 sequences are DFQATT and SNEGSKA (reference sequence). This CDR3 is CSARQDGGVKTQYF.

The rearrangement joins TRBV5-1 to TRBJ2-3. Germline CDR1 and CDR2: SGHRS and YFSETQ. The CDR3 length is 14 residues. CDR3 protein: CASSLLDLPDTQYF.

The rearrangement uses TRBV5-1 and TRBJ2-3. Germline CDR1 is SGHRS and CDR2 is YFSETQ. The CDR3 has 13 residues. CDR3 protein: CASTSLATDTQYF.

This chain uses TRBV5-1 with TRBJ1-2; the D gene TCRdb calls, TRBD1, cannot be checked with no DNA. This CDR3 comprises 17 residues. Per the germline V gene, CDR1 is SGHRS and CDR2 is YFSETQ. CDR3 sequence reads: CASSLELDIGRLNGYTF.